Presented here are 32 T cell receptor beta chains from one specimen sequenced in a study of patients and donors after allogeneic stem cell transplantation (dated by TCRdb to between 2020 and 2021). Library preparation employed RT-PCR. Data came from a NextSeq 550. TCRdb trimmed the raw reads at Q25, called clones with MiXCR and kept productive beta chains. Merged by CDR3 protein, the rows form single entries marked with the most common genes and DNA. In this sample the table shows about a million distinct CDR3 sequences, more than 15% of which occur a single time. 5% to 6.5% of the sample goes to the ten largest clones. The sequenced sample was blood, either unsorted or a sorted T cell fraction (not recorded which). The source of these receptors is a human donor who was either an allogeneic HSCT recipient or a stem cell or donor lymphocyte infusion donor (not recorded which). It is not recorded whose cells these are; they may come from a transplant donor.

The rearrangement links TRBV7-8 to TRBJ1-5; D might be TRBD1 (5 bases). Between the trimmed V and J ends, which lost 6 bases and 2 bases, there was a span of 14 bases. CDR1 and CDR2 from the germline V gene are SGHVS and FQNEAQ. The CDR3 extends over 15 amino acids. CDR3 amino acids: CASSSDLGGNQPQHF. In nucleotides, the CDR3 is TGTGCCAGCAGTTCGGATTTGGGGGGCAATCAGCCCCAGCATTTT.

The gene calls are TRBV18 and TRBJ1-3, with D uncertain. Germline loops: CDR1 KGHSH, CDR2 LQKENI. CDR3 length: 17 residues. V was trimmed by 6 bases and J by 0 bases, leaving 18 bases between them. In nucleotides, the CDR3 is TGTGCCAGCTCTACGTTCGACGGCTCAAGCTCTGGAAACACCATATATTTT. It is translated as CASSTFDGSSSGNTIYF.

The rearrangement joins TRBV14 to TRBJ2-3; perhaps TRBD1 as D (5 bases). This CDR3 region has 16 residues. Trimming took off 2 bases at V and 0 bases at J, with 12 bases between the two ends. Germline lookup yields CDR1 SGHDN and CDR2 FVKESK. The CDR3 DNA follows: TGTGCCAGCAGCCAACCAGGGATGTGGAGCACAGATACGCAGTATTTT. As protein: CASSQPGMWSTDTQYF. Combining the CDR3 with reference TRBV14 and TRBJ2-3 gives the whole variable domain EAGVTQFPSHSVIEKGQTVTLRCDPISGHDNLYWYRRVMGKEIKFLLHFVKESKQDESGMPNNRFLAERTGGTYSTLKVQPAELEDSGVYFCASSQPGMWSTDTQYFGPGTRLTVL.

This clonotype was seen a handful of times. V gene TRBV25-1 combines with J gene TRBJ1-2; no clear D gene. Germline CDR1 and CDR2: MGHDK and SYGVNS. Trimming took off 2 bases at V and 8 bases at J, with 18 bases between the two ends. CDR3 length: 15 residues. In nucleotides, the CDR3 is TGTGCCAGCAGTGAAGGACCGGGTAGATTTTCAGGCTACACCTTC. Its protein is CASSEGPGRFSGYTF.

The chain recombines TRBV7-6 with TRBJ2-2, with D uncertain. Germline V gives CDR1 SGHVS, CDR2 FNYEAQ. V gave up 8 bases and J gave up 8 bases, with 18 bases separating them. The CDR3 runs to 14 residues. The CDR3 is CASEAYPSSGELFF. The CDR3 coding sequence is TGTGCCAGCGAGGCTTATCCTAGTTCGGGGGAGCTGTTTTTT.

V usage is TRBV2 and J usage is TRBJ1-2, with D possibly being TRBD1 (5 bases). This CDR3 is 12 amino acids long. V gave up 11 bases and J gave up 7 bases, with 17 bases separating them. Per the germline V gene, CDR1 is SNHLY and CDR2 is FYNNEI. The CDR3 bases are TGTGCCTTCCAAAGGGGATCTGGTGGCTACACCTTC. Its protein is CAFQRGSGGYTF.

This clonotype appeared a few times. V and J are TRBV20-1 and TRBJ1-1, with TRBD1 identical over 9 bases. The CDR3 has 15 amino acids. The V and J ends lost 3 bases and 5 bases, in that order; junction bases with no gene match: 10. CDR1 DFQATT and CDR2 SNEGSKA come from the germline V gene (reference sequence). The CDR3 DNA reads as TGCAGTGCTAGGGGACAGGGAACCCTTCCGACTGAAGCTTTCTTT. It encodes CSARGQGTLPTEAFF.

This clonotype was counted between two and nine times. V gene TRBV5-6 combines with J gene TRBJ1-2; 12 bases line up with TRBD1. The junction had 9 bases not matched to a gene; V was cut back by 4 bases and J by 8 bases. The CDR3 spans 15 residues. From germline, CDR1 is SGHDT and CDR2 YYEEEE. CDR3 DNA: TGTGCCAGCAGCCAATTGGGACAGGGGGCCCGGGGCTACACCTTC. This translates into CASSQLGQGARGYTF. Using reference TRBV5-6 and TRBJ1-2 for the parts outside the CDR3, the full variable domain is DAGVTQSPTHLIKTRGQQVTLRCSPKSGHDTVSWYQQALGQGPQFIFQYYEEEERQRGNFPDRFSGHQFPNYSSELNVNALLLGDSALYLCASSQLGQGARGYTFGSGTRLTVV.

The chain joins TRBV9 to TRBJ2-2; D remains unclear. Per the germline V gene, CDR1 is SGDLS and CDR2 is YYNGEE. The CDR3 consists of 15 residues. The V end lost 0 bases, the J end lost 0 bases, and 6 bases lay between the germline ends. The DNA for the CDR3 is TGTGCCAGCAGCGTAGGCAGACCGAACACCGGGGAGCTGTTTTTT. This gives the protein CASSVGRPNTGELFF. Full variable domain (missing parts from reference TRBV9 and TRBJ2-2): DSGVTQTPKHLITATGQRVTLRCSPRSGDLSVYWYQQSLDQGLQFLIQYYNGEERAKGNILERFSAQQFPDLHSELNLSSLELGDSALYFCASSVGRPNTGELFFGEGSRLTVL.

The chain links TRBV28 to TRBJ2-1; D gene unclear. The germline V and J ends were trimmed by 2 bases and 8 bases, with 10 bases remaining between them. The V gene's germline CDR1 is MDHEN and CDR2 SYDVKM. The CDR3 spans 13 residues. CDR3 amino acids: CASSLEVFYEQFF. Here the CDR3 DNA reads TGTGCCAGCAGTTTAGAGGTTTTCTATGAGCAGTTCTTC.

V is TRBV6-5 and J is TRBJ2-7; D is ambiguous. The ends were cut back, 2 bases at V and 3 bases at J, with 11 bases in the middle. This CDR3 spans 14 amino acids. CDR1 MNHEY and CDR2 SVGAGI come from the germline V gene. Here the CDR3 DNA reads TGTGCCAGCAGTTACGGGGTCCTGGGCTACGAGCAGTACTTC. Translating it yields CASSYGVLGYEQYF.

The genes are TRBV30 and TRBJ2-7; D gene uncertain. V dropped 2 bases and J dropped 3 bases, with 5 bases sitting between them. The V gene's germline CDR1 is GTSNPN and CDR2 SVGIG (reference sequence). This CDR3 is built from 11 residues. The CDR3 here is CAWSSLYEQYF. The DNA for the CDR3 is TGTGCCTGGAGTTCCCTCTACGAGCAGTACTTC.

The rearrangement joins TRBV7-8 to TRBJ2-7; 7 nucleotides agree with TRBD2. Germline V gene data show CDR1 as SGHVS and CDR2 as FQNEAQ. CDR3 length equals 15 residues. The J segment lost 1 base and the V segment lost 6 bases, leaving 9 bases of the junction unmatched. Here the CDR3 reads CASRTREGPSYEQYF. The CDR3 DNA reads TGTGCCAGCAGAACCAGGGAGGGCCCTTCCTACGAGCAGTACTTC.

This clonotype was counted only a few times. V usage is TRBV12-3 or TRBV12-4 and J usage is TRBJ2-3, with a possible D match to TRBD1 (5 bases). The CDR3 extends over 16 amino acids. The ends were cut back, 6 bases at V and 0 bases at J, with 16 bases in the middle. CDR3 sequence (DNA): TGTGCCAGCAGCCCCTCGACAGTATCTAGCACAGATACGCAGTATTTT. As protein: CASSPSTVSSTDTQYF.

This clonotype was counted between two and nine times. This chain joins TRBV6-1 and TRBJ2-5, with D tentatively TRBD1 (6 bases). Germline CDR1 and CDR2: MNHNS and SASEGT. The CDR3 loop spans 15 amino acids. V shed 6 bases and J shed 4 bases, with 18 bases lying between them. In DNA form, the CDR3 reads TGTGCCAGCAGGAGGGACATTCCCCTGGGAGAGACCCAGTACTTC. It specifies CASRRDIPLGETQYF.

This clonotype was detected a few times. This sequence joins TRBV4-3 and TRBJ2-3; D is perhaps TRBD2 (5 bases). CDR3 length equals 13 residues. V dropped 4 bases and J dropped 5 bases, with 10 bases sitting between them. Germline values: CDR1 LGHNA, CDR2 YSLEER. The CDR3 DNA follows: TGCGCCAGCAGCCCACGCGGGTTAGATACGCAGTATTTT. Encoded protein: CASSPRGLDTQYF.

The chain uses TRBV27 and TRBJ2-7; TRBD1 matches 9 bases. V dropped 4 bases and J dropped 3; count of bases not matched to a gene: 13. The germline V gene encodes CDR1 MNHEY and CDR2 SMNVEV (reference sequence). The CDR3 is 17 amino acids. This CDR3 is CASSSTDRGSVIYEQYF. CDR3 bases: TGTGCCAGCAGTTCTACCGACAGGGGGAGCGTCATCTACGAGCAGTACTTC.

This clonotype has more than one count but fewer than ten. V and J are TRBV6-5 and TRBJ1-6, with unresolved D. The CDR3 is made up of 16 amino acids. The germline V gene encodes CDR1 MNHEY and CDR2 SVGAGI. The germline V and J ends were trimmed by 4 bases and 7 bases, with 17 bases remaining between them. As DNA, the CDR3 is TGTGCCAGCAGTTCCATGAGCTTAAGCGGAAATTCACCCCTCCACTTT. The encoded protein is CASSSMSLSGNSPLHF.

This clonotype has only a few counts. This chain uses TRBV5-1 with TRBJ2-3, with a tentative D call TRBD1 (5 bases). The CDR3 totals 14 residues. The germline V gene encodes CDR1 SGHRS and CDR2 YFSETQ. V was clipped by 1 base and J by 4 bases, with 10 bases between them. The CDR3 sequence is CASSLSGFADTQYF. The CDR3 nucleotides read TGCGCCAGCAGCTTGTCAGGGTTCGCAGATACGCAGTATTTT. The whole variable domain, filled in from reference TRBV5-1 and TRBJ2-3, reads KAGVTQTPRYLIKTRGQQVTLSCSPISGHRSVSWYQQTPGQGLQFLFEYFSETQRNKGNFPGRFSGRQFSNSRSEMNVSTLELGDSALYLCASSLSGFADTQYFGPGTRLTVL.

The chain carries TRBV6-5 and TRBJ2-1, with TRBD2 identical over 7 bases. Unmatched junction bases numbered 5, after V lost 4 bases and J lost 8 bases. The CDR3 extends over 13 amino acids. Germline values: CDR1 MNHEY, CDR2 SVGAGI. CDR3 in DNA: TGTGCCAGCAGTTTGCGGAGCGGGGATGAGCAGTTCTTC. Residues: CASSLRSGDEQFF.

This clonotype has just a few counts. DNA for the CDR3: TGTGCCACCATTTGGCGGGGCACAGATACGCAGTATTTT. Translation gives CATIWRGTDTQYF. V usage is TRBV12-3 or TRBV12-4 and J usage is TRBJ2-3, with a tentative D call TRBD2 (5 bases). The V end was cut by 10 bases, the J end by 1 base, with 12 bases between. This CDR3 is 13 amino acids long.

CDR3 loop: CASSIAPRYEQYF. The CDR3 coding sequence is TGTGCCAGCTCAATAGCACCGAGATACGAGCAGTACTTC. The V gene is TRBV18, the J gene TRBJ2-7; D unresolved. Trimming left V 5 bases short and J 4 bases short, with 12 bases between. CDR1 is KGHSH, CDR2 LQKENI, per germline. The CDR3 totals 13 residues. The variable domain in full, with the rest retrieved from reference TRBV18 and TRBJ2-7, is NAGVMQNPRHLVRRRGQEARLRCSPMKGHSHVYWYRQLPEEGLKFMVYLQKENIIDESGMPKERFSAEFPKEGPSILRIQQVVRGDSAAYFCASSIAPRYEQYFGPGTRLTVT.

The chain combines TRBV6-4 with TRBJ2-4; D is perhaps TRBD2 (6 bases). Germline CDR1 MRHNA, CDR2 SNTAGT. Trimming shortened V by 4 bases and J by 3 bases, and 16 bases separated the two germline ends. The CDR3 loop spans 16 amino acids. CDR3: CASSGPSGADKNIQYF. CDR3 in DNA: TGTGCCAGCAGTGGCCCGTCGGGAGCGGACAAAAACATTCAGTACTTC.

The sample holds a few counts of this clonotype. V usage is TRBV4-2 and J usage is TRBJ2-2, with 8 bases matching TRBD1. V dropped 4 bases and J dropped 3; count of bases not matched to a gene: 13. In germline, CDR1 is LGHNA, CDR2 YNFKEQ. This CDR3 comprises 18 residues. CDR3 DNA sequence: TGTGCCAGCAGCCCCCGAATTGACAGGGGAAGAGACACCGGGGAGCTGTTTTTT. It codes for CASSPRIDRGRDTGELFF.

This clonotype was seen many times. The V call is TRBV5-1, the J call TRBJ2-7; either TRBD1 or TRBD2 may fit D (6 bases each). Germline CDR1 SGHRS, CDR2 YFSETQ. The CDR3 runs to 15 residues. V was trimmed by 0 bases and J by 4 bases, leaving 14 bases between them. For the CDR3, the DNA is TGCGCCAGCAGCTTGGAGGGGGGAGTCCTATACGAGCAGTACTTC. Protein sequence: CASSLEGGVLYEQYF.

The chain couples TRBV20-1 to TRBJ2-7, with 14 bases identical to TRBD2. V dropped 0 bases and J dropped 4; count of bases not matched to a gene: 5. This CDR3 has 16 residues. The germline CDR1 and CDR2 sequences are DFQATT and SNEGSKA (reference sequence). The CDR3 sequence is CSARDQGTSGRYEQYF. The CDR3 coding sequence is TGCAGTGCTAGAGATCAGGGGACTAGCGGGAGATACGAGCAGTACTTC.

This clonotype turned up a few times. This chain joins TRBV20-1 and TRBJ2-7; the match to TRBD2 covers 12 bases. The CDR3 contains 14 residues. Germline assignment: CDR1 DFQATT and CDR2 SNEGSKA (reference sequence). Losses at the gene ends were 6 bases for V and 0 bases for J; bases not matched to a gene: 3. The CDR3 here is CSARTSGISYEQYF. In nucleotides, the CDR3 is TGCAGTGCAAGGACTAGCGGGATCTCCTACGAGCAGTACTTC.

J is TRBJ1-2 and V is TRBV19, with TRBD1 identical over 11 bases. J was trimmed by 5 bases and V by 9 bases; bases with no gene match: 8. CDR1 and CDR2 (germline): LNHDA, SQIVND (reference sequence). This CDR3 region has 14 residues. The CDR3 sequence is CASKGDRGVYGYTF. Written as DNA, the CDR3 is TGTGCCAGCAAGGGGGACAGGGGGGTTTATGGCTACACCTTC.

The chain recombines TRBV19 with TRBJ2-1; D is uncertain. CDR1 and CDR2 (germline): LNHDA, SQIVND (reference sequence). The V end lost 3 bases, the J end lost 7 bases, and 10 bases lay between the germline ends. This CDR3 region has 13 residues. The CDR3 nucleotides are TGTGCCAGTAGTATCGTCCTGTCTAATGAGCAGTTCTTC. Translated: CASSIVLSNEQFF.

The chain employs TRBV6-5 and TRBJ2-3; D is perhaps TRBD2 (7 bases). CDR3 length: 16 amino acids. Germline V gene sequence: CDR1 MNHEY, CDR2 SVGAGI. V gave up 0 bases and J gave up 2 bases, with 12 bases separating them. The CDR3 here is CASSYSSGGHTDTQYF. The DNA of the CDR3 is TGTGCCAGCAGTTACTCGTCGGGGGGACACACAGATACGCAGTATTTT.

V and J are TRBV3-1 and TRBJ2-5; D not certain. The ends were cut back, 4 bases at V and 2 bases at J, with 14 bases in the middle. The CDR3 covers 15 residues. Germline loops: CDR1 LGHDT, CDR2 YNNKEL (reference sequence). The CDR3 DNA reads TGTGCCAGCAGCCTAAGAGGTTTCGGGCAAGAGACCCAGTACTTC. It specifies CASSLRGFGQETQYF.

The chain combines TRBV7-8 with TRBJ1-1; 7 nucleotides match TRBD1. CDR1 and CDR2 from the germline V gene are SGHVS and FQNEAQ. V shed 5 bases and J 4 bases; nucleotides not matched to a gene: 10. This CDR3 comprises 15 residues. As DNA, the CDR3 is TGTGCCAGCAGCGTTAAGAGGGGGCTGAGCACTGAAGCTTTCTTT. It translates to CASSVKRGLSTEAFF. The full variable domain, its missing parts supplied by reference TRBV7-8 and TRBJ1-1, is GAGVSQSPRYKVAKRGQDVALRCDPISGHVSLFWYQQALGQGPEFLTYFQNEAQLDKSGLPSDRFFAERPEGSVSTLKIQRTQQEDSAVYLCASSVKRGLSTEAFFGQGTRLTVV.